The clone carrying this T cell receptor beta chain was observed once. Per the original methods: Nucleated cell counts were estimated from reference gene primer amplification. Clones were sequenced by immunoSEQ multiplex PCR, and TCRdb holds only the in-frame ones, with some missing. V, J and clone size derive from that table, while D and trimming were established from the DNA sequence. Of around 230,000 clones listed, over 80% were seen once; the top ten hold more than 25%. The sample belongs to a study of blood T cell repertoires in COVID-19. Study background: The study drew acute and convalescent COVID-19 samples from the United States, Italy and Spain. Sample material is recorded as cDNA or gDNA derived from T cells, B-cell-depleted T cells, or PBMCs.

V was pared by 3 bases and J by 9 bases, with 11 bases between. Germline values: CDR1 MNHNS, CDR2 SASEGT. This CDR3 is 13 amino acids long. Input material: peripheral blood. This receptor was taken from a man aged 40-49 years with acute or convalescent COVID-19. The chain links TRBV6-1 to TRBJ2-2, with TRBD1 as a possible D gene (6 bases). The CDR3 DNA follows: TGTGCCAGCAGTGACGGACAGACCAGGGAGCTGTTTTTT. It codes for CASSDGQTRELFF.